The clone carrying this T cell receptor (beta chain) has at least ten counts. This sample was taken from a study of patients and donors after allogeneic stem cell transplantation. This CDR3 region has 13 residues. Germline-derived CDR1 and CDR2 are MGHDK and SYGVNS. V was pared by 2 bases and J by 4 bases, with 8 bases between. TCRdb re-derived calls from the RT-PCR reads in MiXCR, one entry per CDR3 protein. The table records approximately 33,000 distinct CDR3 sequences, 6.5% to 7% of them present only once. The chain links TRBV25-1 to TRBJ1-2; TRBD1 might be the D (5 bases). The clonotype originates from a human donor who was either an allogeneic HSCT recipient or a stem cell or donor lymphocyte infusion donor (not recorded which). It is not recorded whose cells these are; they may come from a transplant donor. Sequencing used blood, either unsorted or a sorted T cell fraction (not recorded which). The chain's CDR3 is CASSEEGSYGYTF. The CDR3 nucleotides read TGTGCCAGCAGTGAAGAGGGGAGCTATGGCTACACCTTC.